This entry lists 23 T cell receptor beta chains sequenced from one sample in a study of T cell responses to AZD1222 COVID-19 vaccine. TCRdb keeps only in-frame clones here, not all; method: immunoSEQ multiplex PCR. The data show 95,000 to 100,000 clones, with about 90% seen just once and approximately 16% held by the top ten. The sequenced sample was peripheral blood, obtained on day 0 of AZD1222 vaccination. The source is an adult in good health.

The rearrangement joins TRBV5-1 to TRBJ2-1; D is possibly TRBD1 (5 bases). This CDR3 is built from 15 residues. The V gene lost 0 bases and the J gene lost 0 bases, with 7 bases spanning the gap. Germline CDR1 and CDR2: SGHRS and YFSETQ. The CDR3 spells CASSLVQGSYNEQFF. Written as DNA, the CDR3 is TGCGCCAGCAGCTTGGTTCAGGGCTCCTACAATGAGCAGTTCTTC.

The rearrangement links TRBV3-1 (or the pseudogene TRBV3-2) to TRBJ2-1; D is undetermined. The germline gives CDR1 LGHDT, CDR2 YNNKEL (reference sequence). The CDR3 spans 12 residues. The V and J ends lost 6 bases and 9 bases respectively, with 12 bases between them. The CDR3: CASSPIVGEQFF. The CDR3 DNA reads TGTGCCAGCAGTCCGATCGTAGGTGAGCAGTTCTTC.

V and J are TRBV6-5 and TRBJ1-1, with unresolved D. The CDR3 contains 13 residues. Germline assignment: CDR1 MNHEY and CDR2 SVGAGI. V lost 5 bases and J lost 5, with 12 bases in between. CDR3 DNA sequence: TGTGCCAGCAGTACCGGGGTAAGAACTGAAGCTTTCTTT. Encoded protein: CASSTGVRTEAFF.

The J gene is TRBJ2-1, the V gene TRBV27, with 7 bases lining up with TRBD2. Germline CDR1 and CDR2: MNHEY and SMNVEV (reference sequence). With 6 bases clipped from V and 10 bases from J, the junction kept 9 bases outside the gene matches. The CDR3 length is 13 residues. CDR3 in DNA: TGTGCCAGCAGATCGAGCGGGAATCGGGAGCAGTTCTTC. Amino acids: CASRSSGNREQFF.

This clone was counted a single time. The V and J genes are TRBV5-1 and TRBJ1-5; D is uncertain. The CDR3 covers 14 residues. Germline CDR1 and CDR2: SGHRS and YFSETQ. V lost 4 bases and J lost 4, with 12 bases in between. The CDR3: CASSPSGGNQPQHF. CDR3 DNA: TGCGCCAGCAGCCCGTCCGGCGGTAATCAGCCCCAGCATTTT.

The chain uses TRBV7-8 and TRBJ2-5, with 15 positions matching TRBD2. This CDR3 has 16 residues. V dropped 5 bases and J dropped 4; count of bases not matched to a gene: 5. The germline CDR1 and CDR2 sequences are SGHVS and FQNEAQ. Written as DNA, the CDR3 is TGTGCCAGCAGCCGACCGGGACTAGCGGGAGGAGAGACCCAGTACTTC. Translated, it gives CASSRPGLAGGETQYF. The full variable domain, with the rest looked up from reference TRBV7-8 and TRBJ2-5, is GAGVSQSPRYKVAKRGQDVALRCDPISGHVSLFWYQQALGQGPEFLTYFQNEAQLDKSGLPSDRFFAERPEGSVSTLKIQRTQQEDSAVYLCASSRPGLAGGETQYFGPGTRLLVL.

The chain recombines TRBV7-8 with TRBJ2-7; TRBD1 aligns across 8 bases. This CDR3 has 15 residues. Trimming removed 5 bases from V and 2 bases from J; junction bases left unmatched: 8. Germline V gene lookup returns CDR1 SGHVS and CDR2 FQNEAQ. The CDR3 DNA reads as TGTGCCAGCAGCGTAGAGACAGGGGCTACCTACGAGCAGTACTTC. Translating it yields CASSVETGATYEQYF. The complete variable domain, with remaining parts taken from reference TRBV7-8 and TRBJ2-7, reads GAGVSQSPRYKVAKRGQDVALRCDPISGHVSLFWYQQALGQGPEFLTYFQNEAQLDKSGLPSDRFFAERPEGSVSTLKIQRTQQEDSAVYLCASSVETGATYEQYFGPGTRLTVT.

V is TRBV5-5 and J is TRBJ2-7, with D unresolved. Looked up from germline, CDR1 is SGHKS and CDR2 is YYEKEE (reference sequence). The CDR3 spans 14 residues. V lost 1 base and J 2 bases, leaving 10 bases between the germline ends. The CDR3 protein is CASSLFYGTYEQYF. CDR3 nucleotide sequence: TGTGCCAGCAGCTTGTTTTATGGAACCTACGAGCAGTACTTC. Using reference TRBV5-5 and TRBJ2-7 for the parts outside the CDR3, the full variable domain is DAGVTQSPTHLIKTRGQQVTLRCSPISGHKSVSWYQQVLGQGPQFIFQYYEKEERGRGNFPDRFSARQFPNYSSELNVNALLLGDSALYLCASSLFYGTYEQYFGPGTRLTVT.

This clone turned up a few times. The V and J genes are TRBV18 and TRBJ1-2; 9 positions match TRBD1. Germline V CDR1 and CDR2: KGHSH, LQKENI. The CDR3 has 17 amino acids. The V and J ends lost 5 bases and 8 bases, in that order; junction bases with no gene match: 18. The DNA of the CDR3 is TGTGCCAGCTCAGCCCGCGCCCGGGACAGGGATGTGATGGGCTACACCTTC. It translates to CASSARARDRDVMGYTF.

The CDR3 bases are TGTGCCAGCAGCCCTCGGACGTTCTACGAGCAGTACTTC. Translated, it gives CASSPRTFYEQYF. This sequence joins TRBV21-1 and TRBJ2-7. TRBV21-1 is a pseudogene locus. CDR3 length: 13 amino acids.

The chain couples TRBV28 to TRBJ1-2; no definite D call. This CDR3 spans 13 amino acids. V was clipped by 2 bases and J by 5 bases, with 9 bases between them. CDR1 is MDHEN and CDR2 is SYDVKM in the germline V gene. The CDR3 coding sequence is TGTGCCAGCAGTTTAGTATCGATTTATGGCTACACCTTC. It is translated as CASSLVSIYGYTF.

The J gene is TRBJ2-5, the V gene TRBV10-2; D gene unclear. This CDR3 is 14 amino acids long. From germline, CDR1 is WSHSY and CDR2 SAAADI. Between the trimmed V and J ends, which lost 2 bases and 6 bases, there was a span of 13 bases. CDR3 protein: CASSEMEPRKTQYF. CDR3 nucleotides: TGCGCCAGCAGTGAGATGGAGCCGCGGAAGACCCAGTACTTC.

The rearrangement joins TRBV7-9 to TRBJ2-3; TRBD1 matches 7 bases. Germline V gene data show CDR1 as SEHNR and CDR2 as FQNEAQ (reference sequence). The CDR3 length is 16 residues. The junction had 4 bases not matched to a gene; V was cut back by 1 base and J by 0 bases. Written as DNA, the CDR3 is TGTGCCAGCAGCTTAGGTTCAGGGGGAAGCACAGATACGCAGTATTTT. Amino acids: CASSLGSGGSTDTQYF.

The genes are TRBV11-3 and TRBJ1-1, with D uncertain. V was pared by 3 bases and J by 1 base, with 3 bases between. The germline CDR1 and CDR2 sequences are SGHNT and YENEEA. The CDR3 runs 12 residues. The CDR3: CASSLRNTEAFF. CDR3 nucleotide sequence: TGTGCCAGCAGCTTGAGGAACACTGAAGCTTTCTTT.

This clone was seen more than once but under ten times. The chain joins TRBV18 to TRBJ2-7, with 9 nucleotides matching TRBD1. The CDR3 extends over 19 amino acids. V lost 0 bases to trimming and J lost 0 bases; unmatched junction nucleotides: 12. Germline CDR1 and CDR2: KGHSH and LQKENI. CDR3 DNA: TGTGCCAGCTCACCACCGGGCGGGACAGGGAAATATTACTCCTACGAGCAGTACTTC. Residues: CASSPPGGTGKYYSYEQYF.

The chain has TRBV11-3 and TRBJ2-1, with TRBD2 matching over 11 bases. The V segment lost 5 bases and the J segment 4 bases; nucleotides outside the gene matches: 4. The CDR3 sequence is 15 residues long. Germline V CDR1 and CDR2: SGHNT, YENEEA. The CDR3 sequence is CASSAGLAAYNEQFF. CDR3 DNA sequence: TGTGCCAGCAGCGCGGGACTAGCGGCTTACAATGAGCAGTTCTTC.

CDR3 coding DNA: TGTGCCACCAGCATGGACAGGGGACCCTACGAGCAGTACTTC. Its protein product is CATSMDRGPYEQYF. V is TRBV15 and J is TRBJ2-7, with 9 bases identical to TRBD1. The trim removed 4 bases at V and 2 bases at J, leaving 3 bases unmatched. Germline V gene sequence: CDR1 LNHNV, CDR2 YYDKDF (reference sequence). This CDR3 comprises 14 residues.

This clone came up a few times. This rearrangement joins TRBV10-2 to TRBJ1-5; TRBD1 might be the D (5 bases). The CDR3 runs 12 residues. Trimming cost V 6 bases and J 3 bases, with 6 bases left between them. Per germline, CDR1 WSHSY and CDR2 SAAADI. The CDR3 DNA is TGCGCCAGCAGGGACAACAATCAGCCCCAGCATTTT. As protein: CASRDNNQPQHF.

V gene TRBV13 combines with J gene TRBJ2-6, with D possibly being TRBD2 (5 bases). Germline CDR1 and CDR2: PRHDT and FYEKMQ (reference sequence). CDR3 length: 16 amino acids. V was pared by 4 bases and J by 0 bases, with 10 bases between. CDR3 sequence reads: CASSSGFSSGANVLTF. In DNA form, the CDR3 reads TGTGCCAGCAGCTCGGGGTTTAGCTCTGGGGCCAACGTCCTGACTTTC.

The chain links TRBV5-4 to TRBJ2-7; possible D gene TRBD1, 6 bases. Trimming took 5 bases from V and 1 from J, leaving 16 bases between them. This CDR3 has 15 residues. CDR1 and CDR2 (germline): SGHNT, YYREEE (reference sequence). The CDR3 loop is CASRKLGGSSYEQYF. The DNA of the CDR3 is TGTGCCAGCAGAAAACTAGGGGGATCTTCCTACGAGCAGTACTTC.

The genes are TRBV5-1 and TRBJ1-2; D is perhaps TRBD1 (5 bases). This CDR3 spans 14 amino acids. Germline loops: CDR1 SGHRS, CDR2 YFSETQ. The germline V and J ends were trimmed by 0 bases and 4 bases, with 10 bases remaining between them. As DNA, the CDR3 is TGCGCCAGCAGCTTGGAAGGGGCGGGCTATGGCTACACCTTC. Its translation: CASSLEGAGYGYTF.

The chain uses TRBV10-2 and TRBJ2-1; 9 bases are a match to TRBD2. The germline V gene encodes CDR1 WSHSY and CDR2 SAAADI. This CDR3 has 15 amino acids. Trimming took 3 bases from V and 6 from J; bases not matched to a gene: 6. The CDR3 DNA sequence: TGCGCCAGCAGTGATGTAGCGGGAGTTACCAATGAGCAGTTCTTC. Translating gives CASSDVAGVTNEQFF.

The chain uses TRBV18 and TRBJ2-3; D is possibly TRBD2 (6 bases). Germline V gene sequence: CDR1 KGHSH, CDR2 LQKENI. The V and J ends lost 3 bases and 5 bases respectively, with 15 bases between them. The CDR3 extends over 15 amino acids. CDR3 sequence reads: CASSPPGAEGDTQYF. The CDR3, as DNA: TGTGCCAGCTCACCCCCGGGAGCAGAAGGAGATACGCAGTATTTT.